This T cell receptor (beta chain) was sequenced for a study of T cells after yellow fever vaccination. The overall study: When fractions had low cell numbers, they were prepared with SMART-Seq v4 Ultra Low Input. Study-level points and caveats: Most clones from primary vaccination resurfaced after the booster (roughly 96% CD4, approximately 88% CD8). Only a small proportion of the clonotypes turned up in both the CD4 and the CD8 compartments, likely arising from convergent recombination.

The CDR3 spans 15 residues. V gave up 1 base and J gave up 4 bases, with 12 bases separating them. The germline CDR1 and CDR2 sequences are SGHRS and YFSETQ. The TCR cDNA carried a universal primer site and UMIs from 5'RACE template switching. TCRdb re-analysed the 5' RACE reads in MiXCR, keeping a single row per CDR3 protein. The sample has about 160,000 distinct CDR3 sequences, 5.5% to 7.5% seen once. This clonotype has a count of ten or more. Its antigen is still unknown. This sequence originates from a young man who received the YFV17D yellow fever vaccine. The V gene is TRBV5-1, the J gene TRBJ2-1, with D perhaps matching TRBD2 (6 bases). Sequencing was performed on CD4+ T cells sorted from PBMCs, taken 4 to 5 days after the first yellow fever vaccination. CDR3 coding DNA: TGCGCCAGCAGCTTGCTTGGCGGGGTATACAATGAGCAGTTCTTC. Amino acid sequence: CASSLLGGVYNEQFF.